The 28 T cell receptor beta chains listed next were all sequenced from one sample in a study of CD8+ T cells in alopecia areata. The authors sorted pooled cutaneous lymph node cells using CD4, CD8alpha, NKG2D, NKG2ACE and other markers. Sequencing used cDNA as its template, made by extracting RNA and reverse transcribing it. The repertoire was sequenced with immunoSEQ multiplex PCR; TCRdb's copy has only in-frame clones and lacks some. This sample has around 300,000 clones, each found more than once. Sequences were obtained from CD4+ T cells sorted from a lymph node. The receptors derive from a C3H/HeJ mouse with alopecia areata. Mouse strain MHC haplotype: H2-k.

Remarks on this clone: Here the gene names and germline are mouse. Partial CDR3 DNA: TGTGCCAGCAGCCAAGATTTTAGACTGGGGGAAGACCATGCT. Translating it yields CASSQDFRLGEDHA. The whole CDR3 region reads CASSQDFRLGEDHAEQFF. The chain recombines TRBV5 with TRBJ2-1; TRBD2 matches 9 bases. The missing CDR3 end, 4 residues past where the read stops, is filled in from the germline J gene. Trimming at V came to 0 bases and at J to 5 bases, leaving 11 bases not matched to a gene. CDR3 length equals 18 residues. Germline CDR1 and CDR2: LGHNA and YNLKQL (reference sequence).

This clone occurred a few times. Mouse names are used for the genes. The read stops 4 residues short of the end of the CDR3; the missing end is completed from the germline J gene. Other nucleotide sequences in the sample specify the same CDR3. V is TRBV13-3 and J is TRBJ2-2, with D perhaps TRBD1 (6 bases). The V gene's germline CDR1 is NNHDY and CDR2 SYVADS. The length of the CDR3 is 15 residues. V gave up 3 bases and J gave up 0 bases, with 9 bases separating them. The CDR3 bases that were read are TGTGCCAGCAGTGTGACAGGAGCAAACACCGGG. Protein product: CASSVTGANTG. The full CDR3 protein reads CASSVTGANTGQLYF.

This clone was counted only a few times. Gene names are the mouse ones. The read finishes 4 residues shy of the CDR3 end, and the germline J gene is used to complete it. The rearrangement joins TRBV5 to TRBJ2-2, with D possibly being TRBD2 (6 bases). The CDR3 loop spans 16 amino acids. Germline assignment: CDR1 LGHNA and CDR2 YNLKQL (reference sequence). Deletions cut 1 base from V and 1 base from J, with 10 bases between. Incomplete CDR3 DNA: TGTGCCAGCAGCCAAGGTCCTGGGGTAAACACCGGG. This translates into CASSQGPGVNTG. The whole CDR3 reads CASSQGPGVNTGQLYF.

This clone turned up a few times. The gene names given are mouse names. The read halts 4 residues ahead of the CDR3 end, with the missing end drawn from the germline J gene. The chain uses TRBV1 and TRBJ2-5; tentatively, D is TRBD1 (5 bases). Germline CDR1 and CDR2: NSQYPW and LRSPGD (reference sequence). V lost 2 bases to trimming and J lost 3 bases, with 6 bases between them. The CDR3 contains 13 residues. The sequenced CDR3 bases are TGCACCTGCAGTGCAAACAGGCAAGAC. It codes for CTCSANRQD. The complete CDR3 protein is CTCSANRQDTQYF.

Points on this clone: Gene and germline names: mouse. Read sequence stops 4 residues before the CDR3 end, and the germline J gene provides the missing end. The chain has TRBV19 and TRBJ2-1, with TRBD1 matching 8 bases. With 3 bases clipped from V and 5 bases from J, the junction kept 4 bases outside the gene matches. This CDR3 has 14 amino acids. CDR1 is FNHDT, CDR2 SITEND, per germline (reference sequence). This CDR3 reads CASSTPDRDAEQFF. Partial CDR3 DNA: TGTGCCAGCAGTACCCCGGACAGGGATGCT.

Note on this clone: Gene names and germline refer to mouse. The observed sequence ends 4 residues before the CDR3 terminus, with the missing tail filled in from the germline J gene. This same CDR3 is encoded by further DNA sequences in the sample. V usage is TRBV13-3 and J usage is TRBJ1-2, with a tentative D call TRBD1 (6 bases). This CDR3 contains 14 residues. The germline V gene has CDR1 NNHDY and CDR2 SYVADS. The V and J ends lost 4 bases and 0 bases respectively, with 10 bases between them. The sequenced part of the CDR3 DNA is TGTGCCAGCAGTCTAGACAGGACAAACTCC. Residues: CASSLDRTNS. In full, the CDR3 is CASSLDRTNSDYTF.

This clone was detected a few times. Here the gene names and germline are mouse. The sequence runs out 4 residues before the end of the CDR3; the remainder is reconstructed from the germline J gene. The chain carries TRBV31 and TRBJ1-2; D may be TRBD1 (6 bases). The CDR3 consists of 13 residues. Deletions cut 1 base from V and 4 bases from J, with 10 bases between. Germline CDR1 reads GKSSPN; CDR2 reads SITVG. The CDR3 loop is CAWSRGAVSDYTF. CDR3 bases read: TGTGCCTGGAGTCGGGGGGCGGTCTCC. Full variable domain (missing parts from reference TRBV31 and TRBJ1-2): AQTIHQWPVAEIKAVGSPLSLGCTIKGKSSPNLYWYWQATGGTLQQLFYSITVGQVESVVQLNLSASRPKDDQFILSTEKLLLSHSGFYLCAWSRGAVSDYTFGSGTRLLVI.

Turning to this clone: Gene names and germline refer to mouse. The read finishes 4 residues shy of the CDR3 end, and the germline J gene is used to complete it. The chain links TRBV19 to TRBJ1-1; tentatively, D is TRBD1 (6 bases). CDR1 and CDR2 (germline): FNHDT, SITEND (reference sequence). The CDR3 loop spans 16 amino acids. Trimming removed 1 base from V and 0 bases from J, with 13 bases in between. CDR3 sequence: CASSISRGRANTEVFF. CDR3 DNA (partial): TGTGCCAGCAGTATATCCAGGGGCAGGGCAAACACA.

This clone was seen only a few times. The listed genes are named as in mouse. From the germline J gene comes the end of the CDR3, since the read stops 4 residues before it. This chain joins TRBV14 and TRBJ2-2; 8 bases agree with TRBD2. The CDR3 length is 15 residues. Trimming removed 2 bases from V and 5 bases from J; junction bases left unmatched: 5. Germline lookup yields CDR1 SGHDT and CDR2 FRDEAV. The CDR3 DNA, read in part, is TGTGCCAGCAGTTTGGGGGGGGCGCGAACCGGG. It is translated as CASSLGGARTG. The whole CDR3 region reads CASSLGGARTGQLYF.

On this clone: Genes and germline come from the mouse. The read gets to within 4 residues of the CDR3 end, and the germline J gene fills in the rest. This same CDR3 is encoded by further DNA sequences in the sample. The chain uses TRBV1 and TRBJ2-4; weak D call: TRBD1 (5 bases). This CDR3 contains 12 residues. Germline CDR1 NSQYPW, CDR2 LRSPGD (reference sequence). The part of the CDR3 DNA that was read is TGCACCTGCAGTGCGACAGAAAAC. It yields the protein CTCSATEN. In full, the CDR3 reads CTCSATENTLYF.

The sample holds a few counts of this clone. Genes and germline are mouse. The read terminates 4 residues before the CDR3 end, so the remaining end is supplied by the germline J gene. The sample has other DNA sequences that encode this CDR3 too. The chain couples TRBV5 to TRBJ2-7, with a tentative D call TRBD2 (5 bases). The CDR3 consists of 13 residues. In germline, CDR1 is LGHNA, CDR2 YNLKQL (reference sequence). The CDR3 bases that were read are TGTGCCAGCAGCCAAGATTGGGGTTAT. This codes for CASSQDWGY. The complete CDR3 sequence is CASSQDWGYEQYF.

As to this clone: Each gene name is a mouse one. The CDR3 end is not reached by the read, which stops 4 residues before it; the germline J gene fills it in. This chain joins TRBV13-1 and TRBJ2-5; 8 bases line up with TRBD2. The CDR3 extends over 13 amino acids. CDR1 NSHNY and CDR2 SYGAGN come from the germline V gene. The sequenced part of the CDR3 DNA is TGTGCCAGCAGTGATGGACTGGGGGAC. Its translation is CASSDGLGD. The entire CDR3 protein reads CASSDGLGDTQYF.

In this sample, this clone turned up a few times. Mouse gene names apply. The CDR3 extends 3 residues past the end of the read, so its final part is completed from the germline J gene. This chain connects TRBV19 to TRBJ1-6; 7 positions match TRBD1. TRBJ1-6 counts as an open reading frame of uncertain function. The CDR3 is 16 amino acids. The V gene end was trimmed by 5 bases and the J gene end by 0 bases; junction bases not matched to a gene: 5. From germline, CDR1 is FNHDT and CDR2 SITEND (reference sequence). Incomplete CDR3 DNA: TGTGCCAGCAGATCCGGGACAGCTTCCTATAATTCGCCC. Protein: CASRSGTASYNSP. In full, the CDR3 reads CASRSGTASYNSPLYF.

This clone was detected only a few times. Genes and germline come from the mouse. The CDR3 is CASSRDTNYAEQFF. The covered CDR3 bases are TGTGCCAGCAGCCGGGACACCAACTATGCT. J is TRBJ2-1 and V is TRBV13-3, with TRBD1 as a possible D gene (6 bases). The CDR3 end falls 4 residues outside the read, so it is completed with the germline J gene. Germline-derived CDR1 and CDR2 are NNHDY and SYVADS. The CDR3 loop spans 14 amino acids. Trimming stripped 5 bases from V and 1 base from J, with 10 bases between.

This clone turned up a few times. Gene names refer to mouse genes. The read terminates 4 residues ahead of where the CDR3 ends, so the germline J gene completes it. This CDR3 is also generated by other DNA sequences in the sample. The V gene is TRBV13-2, the J gene TRBJ2-5, with D tentatively TRBD1 (5 bases). The CDR3 runs to 14 residues. Germline lookup yields CDR1 NNHNN and CDR2 SYGAGS (reference sequence). V was clipped by 0 bases and J by 3 bases, with 8 bases between them. The covered CDR3 bases are TGTGCCAGCGGTGATGGGACATTTCAAGAC. Encoded protein: CASGDGTFQD. The CDR3 in its entirety is CASGDGTFQDTQYF.

This clone has more than one count but fewer than ten. The germline and genes are mouse ones. The CDR3 loop is CASGDARGLDTQYF. CDR3 DNA, as far as it was read: TGTGCCAGCGGTGATGCTAGGGGGCTGGAC. The rearrangement uses TRBV13-2 and TRBJ2-5; tentative D call: TRBD1 (7 bases). The read falls 4 residues short of the CDR3 end, and the missing part is taken from the germline J gene. The CDR3 runs to 14 residues. Germline CDR1 reads NNHNN; CDR2 reads SYGAGS (reference sequence).

To note about this clone: The gene names given are mouse names. The CDR3 goes on 4 residues after the read ends, and that part is filled in from the germline J gene. The rearrangement joins TRBV13-1 to TRBJ1-2; maybe TRBD1 (6 bases). The germline V and J ends were trimmed by 3 bases and 0 bases, with 12 bases remaining between them. Germline CDR1 and CDR2: NSHNY and SYGAGN. This CDR3 comprises 15 residues. The CDR3 sequence: CASSASGQTNSDYTF. CDR3 DNA (partial): TGTGCCAGCAGTGCCTCGGGACAAACAAACTCC.

This clone was seen a few times. Gene names refer to mouse genes. The read is 4 residues too short to cover the CDR3 end, so that end is filled in from the germline J gene. This sequence joins TRBV13-3 and TRBJ2-3, with 7 bases fitting TRBD1. CDR3 size: 12 residues. CDR1 NNHDY and CDR2 SYVADS come from the germline V gene. CDR3 residues: CASSGQGETLYF. The sequenced part of the CDR3 DNA is TGTGCCAGCAGTGGACAGGGAGAA.

This clone has more than one count but fewer than ten. The gene symbols are mouse symbols. The DNA ends 4 residues before the CDR3 does, and the rest of the CDR3 is filled in from the germline J gene. V and J are TRBV14 and TRBJ2-2, with 11 bases fitting TRBD1. In germline, CDR1 is SGHDT, CDR2 FRDEAV. The ends lost 5 bases at V and 4 bases at J; junction bases unmatched: 10. This CDR3 has 17 amino acids. CDR3 DNA, as far as it was read: TGTGCCAGCAGCCGGACAGGGGGCGCGGGGGGCACCGGG. This encodes CASSRTGGAGGTG. The full CDR3 protein is CASSRTGGAGGTGQLYF.

Regarding this clone: Gene names are the mouse ones. The read ends 4 residues early relative to the CDR3; the germline J gene fills the gap. The rearrangement uses TRBV5 and TRBJ2-5; TRBD1 is a possible D gene (6 bases). This CDR3 has 13 amino acids. CDR1 and CDR2 (germline): LGHNA, YNLKQL (reference sequence). Partial CDR3 DNA: TGTGCCAGCAGCCCGGGGACAAGGGAC. Translating gives CASSPGTRD. The complete CDR3 reads CASSPGTRDTQYF.

There are a few counts of this clone. Mouse gene names apply. Read data end 4 residues before the CDR3 end; the end is taken from the germline J gene. This sample includes further DNA sequences coding for the same CDR3. The chain recombines TRBV5 with TRBJ2-1; 7 nucleotides agree with TRBD1. V was clipped by 0 bases and J by 1 base; unmatched bases: 0. Germline CDR1 and CDR2: LGHNA and YNLKQL (reference sequence). The length of the CDR3 is 15 residues. The DNA read from the CDR3 is TGTGCCAGCAGCCAAGAGGGACAGAACTATGCT. This translates into CASSQEGQNYA. The CDR3 reads in full as CASSQEGQNYAEQFF.

In its sample, this clone was seen a few times. Mouse gene names and germline throughout. The read finishes 4 residues shy of the CDR3 end, and the germline J gene is used to complete it. The rearrangement joins TRBV19 to TRBJ2-5, with 7 nucleotides matching TRBD1. V trimming: 3 bases; J trimming: 3 bases; junction bases outside the gene matches: 7. This CDR3 contains 15 residues. Germline V gives CDR1 FNHDT, CDR2 SITEND (reference sequence). The DNA read from the CDR3 is TGTGCCAGCAGTACCCCTAGGGACAGACAAGAC. This encodes CASSTPRDRQD. The entire CDR3 reads CASSTPRDRQDTQYF.

Concerning this clone itself: Mouse gene names apply. The read gets to within 4 residues of the CDR3 end, and the germline J gene fills in the rest. This chain connects TRBV19 to TRBJ2-5; 9 nucleotides align to TRBD1. In germline, CDR1 is FNHDT, CDR2 SITEND (reference sequence). The CDR3 runs to 14 residues. CDR3 DNA, as far as it was read: TGTGCCAGCAGTATCGGACAGGGGAAAGAC. It specifies CASSIGQGKD. The full CDR3 reads CASSIGQGKDTQYF.

This clone was detected a few times. Mouse germline and gene names are used. The read halts 4 residues ahead of the CDR3 end, with the missing end drawn from the germline J gene. This specimen includes other DNA sequences encoding the same CDR3. The rearrangement links TRBV19 to TRBJ2-2; D gene uncertain. V lost 0 bases to trimming and J lost 0 bases, with 6 bases between them. The V gene's germline CDR1 is FNHDT and CDR2 SITEND (reference sequence). The length of the CDR3 is 15 residues. The CDR3: CASSIGQANTGQLYF. The part of the CDR3 DNA that was read is TGTGCCAGCAGTATAGGACAAGCAAACACCGGG.

Concerning this clone: Gene names are mouse gene names. Coverage ceases 4 residues before the CDR3 finishes, and the germline J gene fills in the end. The chain recombines TRBV19 with TRBJ2-1, with D unclear. V gave up 6 bases and J gave up 1 base, with 8 bases separating them. This CDR3 contains 13 residues. Germline CDR1 and CDR2: FNHDT and SITEND (reference sequence). The chain's CDR3 is CASKRRNYAEQFF. CDR3 DNA (partial): TGTGCCAGCAAGCGCAGAAACTATGCT.

On this clone itself: The gene names given are mouse names. Other DNA sequences in this specimen translate into the identical CDR3. The sequenced CDR3 bases are TGCACCTGCAGTGCAACTGGGGGGGCCCAAGAC. It codes for CTCSATGGAQD. The CDR3 in full is CTCSATGGAQDTQYF. This chain joins TRBV1 and TRBJ2-5, with TRBD2 matching over 11 bases. The read halts 4 residues ahead of the CDR3 end, with the missing end drawn from the germline J gene. Germline V CDR1 and CDR2: NSQYPW, LRSPGD (reference sequence). The CDR3 has 15 amino acids. V lost 2 bases and J lost 2; bases outside the gene matches: 0.

About this clone: Any gene name here is a mouse gene name. The CDR3 end lies 4 residues beyond the end of the read and is filled in from the germline J gene. V and J are TRBV13-3 and TRBJ2-7; 7 bases are a match to TRBD1. The germline V gene has CDR1 NNHDY and CDR2 SYVADS. The V gene end was trimmed by 5 bases and the J gene end by 0 bases; junction bases not matched to a gene: 8. CDR3 size: 15 residues. CDR3 DNA (partial): TGTGCCAGCAGCCCCCAACAGGGGAGCTCCTAT. Translating it yields CASSPQQGSSY. The full CDR3 is CASSPQQGSSYEQYF.

This clone was recorded at least ten times. Gene names and germline refer to mouse. Read sequence stops 4 residues before the CDR3 end, and the germline J gene provides the missing end. In the same sample, other DNA sequences code for this CDR3. V is TRBV1 and J is TRBJ1-1; TRBD1 aligns across 7 bases. In germline, CDR1 is NSQYPW, CDR2 LRSPGD (reference sequence). The V segment lost 3 bases and the J segment 0 bases; nucleotides outside the gene matches: 1. There are 14 residues in the CDR3. The part of the CDR3 DNA that was read is TGCACCTGCAGTGCCGGACAGGCAAACACA. Its protein product is CTCSAGQANT. The whole CDR3 sequence is CTCSAGQANTEVFF.